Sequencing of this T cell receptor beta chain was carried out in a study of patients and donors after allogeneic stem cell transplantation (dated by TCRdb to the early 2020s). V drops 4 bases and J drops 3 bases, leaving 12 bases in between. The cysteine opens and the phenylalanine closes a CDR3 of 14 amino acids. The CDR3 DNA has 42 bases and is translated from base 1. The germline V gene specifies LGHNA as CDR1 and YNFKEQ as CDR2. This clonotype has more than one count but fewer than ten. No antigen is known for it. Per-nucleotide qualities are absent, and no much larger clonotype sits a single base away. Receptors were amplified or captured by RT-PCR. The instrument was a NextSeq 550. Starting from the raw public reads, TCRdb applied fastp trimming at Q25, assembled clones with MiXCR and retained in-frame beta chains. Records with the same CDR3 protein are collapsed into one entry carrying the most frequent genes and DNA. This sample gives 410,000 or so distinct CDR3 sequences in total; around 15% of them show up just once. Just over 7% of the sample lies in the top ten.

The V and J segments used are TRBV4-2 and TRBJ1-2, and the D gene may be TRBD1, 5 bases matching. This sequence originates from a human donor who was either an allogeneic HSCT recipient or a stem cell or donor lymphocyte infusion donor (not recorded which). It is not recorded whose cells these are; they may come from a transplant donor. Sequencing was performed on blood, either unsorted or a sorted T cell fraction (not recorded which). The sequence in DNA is TGTGCCAGCAGCCTATACGGGACGGACTATGGCTACACCTTC. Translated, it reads CASSLYGTDYGYTF.